The rows below give T cell receptor beta chains drawn from one sample of a study of PD-1 blockade in classical Hodgkin lymphoma. Assay used: immunoSEQ multiplex PCR; TCRdb lists only in-frame clones, some missing. The sample includes around 20,000 clones, just over 85% of them seen just once. The material sequenced was peripheral blood mononuclear cells (PBMCs), taken before the second cycle of nivolumab. The receptors were gathered from a human donor with classical Hodgkin lymphoma. Each CDR3 is given with its conserved first and last residue. Each record gives: V gene, clone size, D gene, J gene, CDR3 DNA, CDR3 protein. A D gene is named only where the DNA matches it firmly. Clone size is not always given. Where it is, it says once, few, many or a class for expanded clones.

>TRBV27|NA|TRBD1|TRBJ2-7
TGTGCCAGCAGTTACGACAGGGGAAGCTCCTACGAGCAGTACTTC
CASSYDRGSSYEQYF
>TRBV6-4|NA|NA|TRBJ2-2
TGTGCCAGAGTGAACGCCGGGGAGCTGTTTTTT
CARVNAGELFF
>TRBV5-8|NA|NA|TRBJ2-7
TGTGCCAGCAGCTTGCACAAGGCCTACGAGCAGTACTTC
CASSLHKAYEQYF
>TRBV19|NA|NA|TRBJ2-2
TGTGCCAGTAGTCCCTTCCCCGGTGGGGGGCGTCGGACCGGGGAGCTGTTTTTT
CASSPFPGGGRRTGELFF
>TRBV23-1|NA|NA|TRBJ1-2
TGCGCCAAACAGGGTGAATCCGCACCGACCTATGGCTACACCTTC
CAKQGESAPTYGYTF
>TRBV7-9|few|NA|TRBJ2-3
TGTGCCAGCAGCTTAGGCGCAGCGGATACGCAGTATTTT
CASSLGAADTQYF
>TRBV19|once|NA|TRBJ1-3
TGTGCCAGTAGTGCCCCGGGGGCTGGAAACACCATATATTTT
CASSAPGAGNTIYF
>TRBV5-1|once|NA|TRBJ1-2
TGCGCCAGCAGCTTGGCCACAGGCGAGGATGGCTACACCTTC
CASSLATGEDGYTF
>TRBV28|once|TRBD2|TRBJ2-7
TGTGCCAGCACCCTCGCGGGGGGGCAGGTTTACGAGCAGTACTTC
CASTLAGGQVYEQYF
>TRBV10-3|few|NA|TRBJ1-3
TGTGCCATCAGTGACGGGGGTAGAACTGGAAACACCATATATTTT
CAISDGGRTGNTIYF
>TRBV5-1|NA|NA|TRBJ1-2
TGCGCCAGCAGCTTGGATCAGGGGAACTATGGCTACACCTTC
CASSLDQGNYGYTF
>TRBV5-1|NA|TRBD1|TRBJ1-1
TGCGCCAGCAGCCCGGACAGGGGAGGCGCTGAAGCTTTCTTT
CASSPDRGGAEAFF
>TRBV7-9|NA|TRBD1|TRBJ1-2
TGTGCCAGCAGCTTCACGGGACAGGGTTTTGGCTACACCTTC
CASSFTGQGFGYTF
>TRBV4-2|NA|TRBD2|TRBJ2-2
TGTGCCAGCAGGAAGCGGGGGGGCTTGACCGGGGAGCTGTTTTTT
CASRKRGGLTGELFF
>TRBV7-9|NA|TRBD1|TRBJ1-6
TGTGCCAGCAGCTGGGGGACAGGGGGCGACGGTTCACCCCTCCACTTT
CASSWGTGGDGSPLHF
>TRBV6-5|few|TRBD1|TRBJ1-1
TGTGCCAGCAGTACTACCAGGGGGGGCACTGAAGCTTTCTTT
CASSTTRGGTEAFF
>TRBV4-2|NA|NA|TRBJ2-7
TGTGCCAGCAGCCAAGATAGAGGGAGCGAGCAGTACTTC
CASSQDRGSEQYF
>TRBV9|NA|TRBD2|TRBJ2-3
TGTGCCAGCAGCGTTGGGACTAGCGGGAGCACAGATACGCAGTATTTT
CASSVGTSGSTDTQYF
>TRBV27|NA|NA|TRBJ2-2
TGTGCCAGCAGTTTCCTCAGGGCGCGGACCGGGGAGCTGTTTTTT
CASSFLRARTGELFF
>TRBV7-2|NA|NA|TRBJ2-2
TGTGCCAGCAGCTTAGTTCCAGCCTACCGGACCGGGGAGCTGTTTTTT
CASSLVPAYRTGELFF
>TRBV4-1|NA|NA|TRBJ1-5
TGCGCCAGCAGCCAAGGCCCCGGTAGCAATCAGCCCCAGCATTTT
CASSQGPGSNQPQHF
>TRBV7-9|NA|TRBD2|TRBJ2-3
TGTGCCAGCAGCTTATCAGCGGGGGCCGGAGATACGCAGTATTTT
CASSLSAGAGDTQYF
>TRBV9|NA|TRBD1|TRBJ1-2
TGTGCCAGCAGCGTAGGGACAGGAGGAGGCTACACCTTC
CASSVGTGGGYTF
>TRBV7-9|NA|NA|TRBJ1-4
TGTGCCAGCAGCCCCAACCCCCTAATAACAGAATCTAATGAAAAACTGTTTTTT
CASSPNPLITESNEKLFF
>TRBV6-6|NA|TRBD1|TRBJ2-7
TGTGCCAGCAGTTACGACAACAGGGGGGACGAGCAGTACTTC
CASSYDNRGDEQYF
>TRBV6-6|NA|TRBD2|TRBJ2-1
TGTGCCAGCAGTTACCCCCGGGGGGGCAATGAGCAGTTCTTC
CASSYPRGGNEQFF
>TRBV6-6|NA|TRBD1|TRBJ1-1
TGTGCCAGCAGTTACAGACAGGGGGAGGGCACTGAAGCTTTCTTT
CASSYRQGEGTEAFF
>TRBV9|NA|NA|TRBJ2-6
TGTGCCAGCACCTACTTACCGGTCTCTGGGGCCAACGTCCTGACTTTC
CASTYLPVSGANVLTF
>TRBV7-9|NA|TRBD1|TRBJ2-3
TGTGCCAGCAGCTTAGTGTCAGGGGGTCGAGATACGCAGTATTTT
CASSLVSGGRDTQYF
>TRBV5-1|once|NA|TRBJ2-2
TGCGCCAGCAGCTTCGACAGGTCAGCGCCTTCGAACACCGGGGAGCTGTTTTTT
CASSFDRSAPSNTGELFF
>TRBV7-9|NA|NA|TRBJ2-5
TGTGCCAGCAGCCCCCGGGACCTAATAGTCGGAGAGACCCAGTACTTC
CASSPRDLIVGETQYF
>TRBV5-1|NA|TRBD1|TRBJ1-2
TGCGCCAGCAGCCTCCCGACAGGGTCAGGTGGCTACACCTTC
CASSLPTGSGGYTF
>TRBV7-8|NA|NA|TRBJ1-1
TGTGCCAGCAGCTTAGGCGCCCGGGGCGGTGAAGCTTTCTTT
CASSLGARGGEAFF
>TRBV6-5|NA|NA|TRBJ1-2
TGTGCCAGCAGTTACGGCAGGGACTCTAACTATGGCTACACCTTC
CASSYGRDSNYGYTF
>TRBV11-2|NA|TRBD1|TRBJ1-1
TGTGCCAGCAGCGTGACAGGGGGCACTGAAGCTTTCTTT
CASSVTGGTEAFF
>TRBV6-6|NA|TRBD1|TRBJ2-7
TGTGCCAGCAGTACGACAGGGATTCTCGACGAGCAGTACTTC
CASSTTGILDEQYF
>TRBV2|NA|NA|TRBJ1-3
TGTGCCAGCAGTGAGACCTACACAGGGATTGGAAACACCATATATTTT
CASSETYTGIGNTIYF
>TRBV6-6|NA|TRBD1|TRBJ1-2
TGTGCCAGCAGTGACGGACAGGGTAGAGGCGGCTACACCTTC
CASSDGQGRGGYTF
>TRBV19|NA|TRBD1|TRBJ1-5
TGTGCCAGTAAAGGGACAGCTGGGGTAAGCAATCAGCCCCAGCATTTT
CASKGTAGVSNQPQHF
>TRBV6-6|few|NA|TRBJ1-5
TGTGCCAGCATAGCCGGGACTAATCAGCCCCAGCATTTT
CASIAGTNQPQHF
>TRBV10-1|NA|NA|TRBJ2-7
TGCGCCAGCAGTGACCCCGCCAGGAGAGAGCAGTACTTC
CASSDPARREQYF
>TRBV4-3|NA|NA|TRBJ1-4
TGCGCCAGCAGCCAAGATTTCAGCAGGATAAAACTGTTTTTT
CASSQDFSRIKLFF
>TRBV5-1|once|NA|TRBJ1-4
TGCGCCAGCAGCTTTCCAGGGTCGGATGAAAAACTGTTTTTT
CASSFPGSDEKLFF
>TRBV5-1|NA|NA|TRBJ1-1
TGCGCCAGCAGCTTGGCCTTAGTGAACACTGAAGCTTTCTTT
CASSLALVNTEAFF
>TRBV5-1|NA|NA|TRBJ1-1
TGCGCCAGCAGCCTGCAACTCCCTGACATTGAAGCTTTCTTT
CASSLQLPDIEAFF
>TRBV7-8|once|NA|TRBJ2-6
TGTGCCCACAGGCGAGATGGGTCCTCTGGGGCCAACGTCCTGACTTTC
CAHRRDGSSGANVLTF